The 27 T cell receptor beta chains below all came from one sample that was sequenced in a study of shared clonotypes between healthy human individuals. Sequenced by immunoSEQ multiplex PCR; TCRdb stores in-frame clones only, minus some. Of about 1 million clones listed, 70% to 80% are singletons. The sample was memory CD4+ T cells sorted from blood. The subset: CD45RA-negative fraction. The source of these receptors is a man aged 18-30 years in good health.

The chain couples TRBV27 to TRBJ1-1; 8 bases match TRBD1. This CDR3 comprises 12 residues. V lost 8 bases, J lost 10 bases, and 9 bases stayed unmatched. Germline lookup yields CDR1 MNHEY and CDR2 SMNVEV (reference sequence). CDR3 protein: CASGGQGLRAFF. CDR3 nucleotides: TGTGCCAGCGGCGGACAGGGATTAAGAGCTTTCTTT.

In this sample, this clone turned up a few times. The chain's CDR3 is CASSLDKGRGYTF. CDR3 bases: TGCGCCAGCAGCCTGGATAAGGGAAGAGGCTACACCTTC. The V gene is TRBV10-1, the J gene TRBJ1-2, with no clear D. V dropped 6 bases and J dropped 8 bases, with 16 bases sitting between them. The germline CDR1 and CDR2 sequences are WNHNN and SYGVQD (reference sequence). This CDR3 has 13 amino acids.

The rearrangement joins TRBV5-1 to TRBJ2-7; no definite D call. Germline CDR1 and CDR2: SGHRS and YFSETQ. Trimming stripped 0 bases from V and 4 bases from J, with 11 bases between. The CDR3 contains 14 residues. CDR3 in DNA: TGCGCCAGCAGCTTGGAACCAGTGACTTACGAGCAGTACTTC. Its translation: CASSLEPVTYEQYF.

The chain is built from TRBV6-1 and TRBJ2-5; D ambiguous. Trimming took 4 bases from V and 5 from J, leaving 11 bases between them. The V gene's germline CDR1 is MNHNS and CDR2 SASEGT. This CDR3 is built from 13 residues. CDR3 sequence (DNA): TGTGCCAGCAGTGCAGGCCTGAAGGAGACCCAGTACTTC. Its protein is CASSAGLKETQYF.

This clone was recorded only once. This sequence joins TRBV2 and TRBJ2-7; D gene uncertain. CDR1 SNHLY and CDR2 FYNNEI come from the germline V gene. There are 15 residues in the CDR3. Trimming pared 3 bases from V and 6 bases from J, leaving 18 bases between. The CDR3 loop is CASSDPLGKLSEQYF. CDR3 sequence (DNA): TGTGCCAGCAGTGATCCCCTCGGTAAACTCTCCGAGCAGTACTTC.

The chain recombines TRBV18 with TRBJ1-4; D might be TRBD1 (6 bases). The CDR3 extends over 14 amino acids. V lost 1 base, J lost 7 bases, and 10 bases lay in between. Germline loops: CDR1 KGHSH, CDR2 LQKENI. CDR3 sequence (DNA): TGTGCCAGCTCACCACGGGGGGCCGGTGAAAAACTGTTTTTT. Protein product: CASSPRGAGEKLFF.

A remark on this clone: This may be a read error, as it is one base from a much larger clone. Other DNA sequences in the same sample also yield this CDR3. The chain couples TRBV5-1 to TRBJ2-3; D is undetermined. CDR1 is SGHRS, CDR2 YFSETQ, per germline. This CDR3 is 12 amino acids long. The V end was cut by 1 base, the J end by 3 bases, with 3 bases between. The CDR3 loop is CASSLKTDTQYF. In DNA form, the CDR3 reads TGCGCCAGCAGCTTGAAAACAGATACGCAGTATTTT.

Of note for this clone: This sample includes further DNA sequences coding for the same CDR3. This chain uses TRBV18 with TRBJ1-5; D uncertain. V lost 6 bases to trimming and J lost 1 base, with 7 bases between them. Germline V gene lookup returns CDR1 KGHSH and CDR2 LQKENI. The CDR3 contains 13 residues. CDR3 sequence (DNA): TGTGCCAGCTCTCAAGGGAGCAATCAGCCCCAGCATTTT. Translation: CASSQGSNQPQHF.

As to this clone: In the same sample, other DNA sequences code for this CDR3. The chain is built from TRBV19 and TRBJ2-5; tentatively, D is TRBD1 (5 bases). Per the germline V gene, CDR1 is LNHDA and CDR2 is SQIVND (reference sequence). Trimming took off 3 bases at V and 2 bases at J, with 13 bases between the two ends. The CDR3 has 15 residues. The CDR3 spells CASSMAGQGQETQYF. The CDR3 region has the DNA TGTGCCAGTAGTATGGCCGGGCAGGGTCAAGAGACCCAGTACTTC. The variable domain in full, completed from reference TRBV19 and TRBJ2-5, reads DGGITQSPKYLFRKEGQNVTLSCEQNLNHDAMYWYRQDPGQGLRLIYYSQIVNDFQKGDIAEGYSVSREKKESFPLTVTSAQKNPTAFYLCASSMAGQGQETQYFGPGTRLLVL.

This clone was observed a handful of times. The chain joins TRBV5-1 to TRBJ1-6, with a possible D match to TRBD1 (6 bases). The CDR3 is made up of 15 amino acids. The germline V and J ends were trimmed by 4 bases and 6 bases, with 14 bases remaining between them. Looked up from germline, CDR1 is SGHRS and CDR2 is YFSETQ. The CDR3 coding sequence is TGCGCCAGCAGCCCCGGACAGCAATTTAATTCACCCCTCCACTTT. Its translation: CASSPGQQFNSPLHF.

This sequence joins TRBV5-1 and TRBJ1-1; 10 bases match TRBD1. The germline V gene has CDR1 SGHRS and CDR2 YFSETQ. V lost 4 bases and J lost 5; bases outside the gene matches: 8. The CDR3 runs to 15 residues. CDR3 nucleotide sequence: TGCGCCAGCAGCCCCCGACAGGGGGCGCGGACTGAAGCTTTCTTT. Encoded protein: CASSPRQGARTEAFF. Supplemented by reference TRBV5-1 and TRBJ1-1, the full variable domain reads KAGVTQTPRYLIKTRGQQVTLSCSPISGHRSVSWYQQTPGQGLQFLFEYFSETQRNKGNFPGRFSGRQFSNSRSEMNVSTLELGDSALYLCASSPRQGARTEAFFGQGTRLTVV.

This clone was seen just once. The chain combines TRBV11-3 with TRBJ1-2; 9 bases fit TRBD1. The CDR3 consists of 17 residues. Germline V gene lookup returns CDR1 SGHNT and CDR2 YENEEA. Unmatched junction bases numbered 12, after V lost 4 bases and J lost 3 bases. Here the CDR3 reads CASSSSGTGYLDYGYTF. The CDR3 region has the DNA TGTGCCAGCAGCTCGTCCGGGACAGGGTATTTGGACTATGGCTACACCTTC.

The rearrangement links TRBV5-1 to TRBJ1-1; tentatively, D is TRBD1 (5 bases). The CDR3 totals 14 residues. Germline CDR1 is SGHRS and CDR2 is YFSETQ. V was shortened by 0 bases and J by 6 bases, with 12 bases between the two germline ends. The CDR3 bases are TGCGCCAGCAGCTTGGGTCCAGGGACGGCTGAAGCTTTCTTT. Its protein product is CASSLGPGTAEAFF. Using reference TRBV5-1 and TRBJ1-1 for the parts outside the CDR3, the full variable domain is KAGVTQTPRYLIKTRGQQVTLSCSPISGHRSVSWYQQTPGQGLQFLFEYFSETQRNKGNFPGRFSGRQFSNSRSEMNVSTLELGDSALYLCASSLGPGTAEAFFGQGTRLTVV.

The chain is built from TRBV7-6 and TRBJ2-7, with unresolved D. Trimming shortened V by 6 bases and J by 0 bases, and 15 bases separated the two germline ends. The CDR3 has 15 residues. Germline-derived CDR1 and CDR2 are SGHVS and FNYEAQ. In DNA form, the CDR3 reads TGTGCCAGCAGTCCCGTGGGCGGAATCTCCTACGAGCAGTACTTC. Its protein product is CASSPVGGISYEQYF.

The rearrangement joins TRBV6-1 to TRBJ1-5; D unresolved. The V end lost 2 bases, the J end lost 0 bases, and 8 bases lay between the germline ends. The CDR3 extends over 15 amino acids. The germline gives CDR1 MNHNS, CDR2 SASEGT. CDR3 nucleotides: TGTGCCAGCAGTGAAACGACCGTTAGCAATCAGCCCCAGCATTTT. Translated: CASSETTVSNQPQHF.

This chain connects TRBV5-1 to TRBJ2-7, with D perhaps given as TRBD1 or TRBD2 (5 bases each). V gave up 2 bases and J gave up 4 bases, with 10 bases separating them. Germline CDR1 is SGHRS and CDR2 is YFSETQ. This CDR3 is built from 13 residues. The CDR3 DNA reads as TGCGCCAGCAGCTTTTTAGAGGGGTACGAGCAGTACTTC. It yields the protein CASSFLEGYEQYF.

This clone has only one observation. This specimen includes other DNA sequences encoding the same CDR3. The rearrangement links TRBV28 to TRBJ2-5; 7 bases fit TRBD2. V trimming: 2 bases; J trimming: 1 base; junction bases outside the gene matches: 1. Germline V gives CDR1 MDHEN, CDR2 SYDVKM. The CDR3 contains 14 residues. In nucleotides, the CDR3 is TGTGCCAGCAGTTTAGGGGGGGTCCAAGAGACCCAGTACTTC. This encodes CASSLGGVQETQYF.

This clone was seen a few times. The J gene is TRBJ1-2, the V gene TRBV21-1. TRBV21-1 is given as a pseudogene. The CDR3 contains 18 residues. CDR3 loop: CASSKPLASREGVYGYTF. The CDR3 DNA sequence: TGTGCCAGCAGCAAACCGCTGGCGTCAAGGGAGGGTGTCTATGGCTACACCTTC.

This chain connects TRBV2 to TRBJ2-7; D not certain. CDR3 length: 14 residues. Trimming took 4 bases from V and 3 from J, leaving 13 bases between them. Looked up from germline, CDR1 is SNHLY and CDR2 is FYNNEI. For the CDR3, the DNA is TGTGCCAGCAGTGGGCGGACGGGCGACTACGAGCAGTACTTC. This codes for CASSGRTGDYEQYF.

The chain uses TRBV15 and TRBJ1-2; D ambiguous. Germline CDR1 is LNHNV and CDR2 is YYDKDF (reference sequence). The CDR3 totals 12 residues. Trimming removed 0 bases from V and 9 bases from J, with 8 bases in between. CDR3 loop: CATSREGRSYTF. As DNA, the CDR3 is TGTGCCACCAGCAGAGAGGGTCGTAGCTACACCTTC.

The chain combines TRBV12-5 with TRBJ2-5; maybe TRBD2 (6 bases). Germline loops: CDR1 LGHNT, CDR2 FRNRAP. The length of the CDR3 is 14 residues. The V and J ends lost 7 bases and 3 bases respectively, with 15 bases between them. The CDR3 protein is CASALGAGKETQYF. The CDR3, as DNA: TGTGCTAGTGCCCTCGGGGCGGGAAAAGAGACCCAGTACTTC. Together with reference TRBV12-5 and TRBJ2-5, the CDR3 gives the full variable domain: DARVTQTPRHKVTEMGQEVTMRCQPILGHNTVFWYRQTMMQGLELLAYFRNRAPLDDSGMPKDRFSAEMPDATLATLKIQPSEPRDSAVYFCASALGAGKETQYFGPGTRLLVL.

The chain joins TRBV28 to TRBJ1-2; D possibly corresponds to TRBD1 (5 bases). With 6 bases removed from V and 4 bases from J, the gap between germline ends came to 12 bases. The CDR3 covers 13 residues. Germline loops: CDR1 MDHEN, CDR2 SYDVKM. This CDR3 is CASRGGVSYGYTF. As DNA, the CDR3 is TGTGCCAGCAGGGGGGGAGTAAGCTATGGCTACACCTTC.

V and J are TRBV10-3 and TRBJ1-6; maybe TRBD1 (5 bases). Germline V gives CDR1 ENHRY, CDR2 SYGVKD. The ends were cut back, 9 bases at V and 7 bases at J, with 22 bases in the middle. This CDR3 region has 16 residues. CDR3 nucleotides: TGTGCCATAAAACCCCAGACGGCAGGGTGGAATTCACCCCTCCACTTT. Translated: CAIKPQTAGWNSPLHF.

Concerning this clone itself: A far larger clone is one base from this, pointing to a likely read error. The chain couples TRBV11-3 to TRBJ2-7; the D gene is possibly TRBD2 (5 bases). The V end lost 4 bases, the J end lost 7 bases, and 17 bases lay between the germline ends. This CDR3 is 14 amino acids long. Germline CDR1 is SGHNT and CDR2 is YENEEA. The CDR3 loop is CASSSSEASGEQYF. In nucleotides, the CDR3 is TGTGCCAGCAGCTCTTCGGAGGCATCGGGAGAGCAGTACTTC. Supplemented by reference TRBV11-3 and TRBJ2-7, the full variable domain reads EAGVVQSPRYKIIEKKQPVAFWCNPISGHNTLYWYLQNLGQGPELLIRYENEEAVDDSQLPKDRFSAERLKGVDSTLKIQPAELGDSAVYLCASSSSEASGEQYFGPGTRLTVT.

The V call is TRBV9, the J call TRBJ1-1; a weak D match, TRBD1 (5 bases). The V gene's germline CDR1 is SGDLS and CDR2 YYNGEE. V was trimmed by 4 bases and J by 4 bases, leaving 14 bases between them. The CDR3 loop spans 14 amino acids. The CDR3 protein is CASSPGGGFTEAFF. The CDR3 DNA is TGTGCCAGCAGCCCTGGGGGGGGATTCACTGAAGCTTTCTTT.

The CDR3 sequence is CSVEDWSAGYTQYF. The CDR3, as DNA: TGCAGCGTTGAAGATTGGTCAGCGGGTTATACGCAGTATTTT. V and J are TRBV29-1 and TRBJ2-3; possible D gene TRBD2, 6 bases. The CDR3 has 14 amino acids. Germline V gives CDR1 SQVTM, CDR2 ANQGSEA. Trimming pared 0 bases from V and 7 bases from J, leaving 14 bases between.

This clone was recorded only once. V gene TRBV14 combines with J gene TRBJ2-5, with D tentatively TRBD2 (6 bases). The CDR3 consists of 14 residues. Trimming removed 4 bases at V and 4 bases at J, with 13 bases between. Germline CDR1 reads SGHDN; CDR2 reads FVKESK. CDR3 coding DNA: TGTGCCAGCAGCCGCATCGCGGGAACAGAGACCCAGTACTTC. This gives the protein CASSRIAGTETQYF.